The subject of this entry is one TCR beta chain. CDR3 length: 18 residues. Looked up from germline, CDR1 is MNHNS and CDR2 is SASEGT. V lost 4 bases and J lost 0; bases outside the gene matches: 13. TCRdb's table, derived via immunoSEQ multiplex PCR, lists solely in-frame clones and lacks some. The sample has under 200,000 clones; approximately 90% are singletons. The entry originates in a study of T cell responses to AZD1222 COVID-19 vaccine. The V call is TRBV6-1, the J call TRBJ1-1, with 8 bases matching TRBD1. The sequencing used peripheral blood, collected 28 days after the second AZD1222 dose. The clonotype comes from an adult who received the AZD1222 COVID-19 vaccine. For the CDR3, the DNA is TGTGCCAGCAGTGTTCGGCAGGGGGCAAGGGTAATGAACACTGAAGCTTTCTTT. Its translation: CASSVRQGARVMNTEAFF.